This TCR beta chain was sequenced for a study of blood T cell repertoires in COVID-19. Study as a whole: T cells, B-cell-depleted T cells, or PBMCs provided the cDNA or gDNA that served as material.

Study members were between about 18 and 95 years old and lived in 20 to 30 US regions. The CDR3 is 13 amino acids. V was pared by 6 bases and J by 10 bases, with 10 bases of the junction left unmatched. Germline lookup yields CDR1 SGHTA and CDR2 FQGNSA. This table comes from immunoSEQ multiplex PCR, and its TCRdb copy is limited to in-frame clones, with some not included. The sample gives 400,000 to 550,000 clones, 70% to 90% of which show up once; over 1.5% is in the top ten. This clone was detected only a few times. Sequenced material: PBMCs or T cells enriched from blood (not recorded which). The clonotype comes from a woman aged 18-29 years with acute COVID-19. The chain couples TRBV7-2 to TRBJ2-5, with 8 bases fitting TRBD2. Here the CDR3 reads CASSYGGAPGQYF. In nucleotides, the CDR3 is TGTGCCAGCAGTTACGGGGGGGCCCCGGGCCAGTACTTC.